Here is one T cell receptor beta chain with its context. This sample stems from a study of molecular identifiers for immune sequencing clone quantification. Naive CD8 library inputs spanned about 17,000 to 1,100,000 sorted cells and 10%, 30% or 50% RNA. Methods described previously were used for bulk TCR libraries, and listed TCR primers were applied. TCRdb reprocessed the PCR reads via MiXCR and lists one record per CDR3 protein. The sample gives around 470,000 distinct CDR3 sequences, around 21% of which show up once; 0.65% to 0.95% is in the top ten. The CDR3 extends over 15 amino acids. Trimming took 8 bases from V and 4 from J, leaving 20 bases between them.

The TCR sequence derives from a human donor in good health. Some libraries in this study had Jurkat cell RNA spiked in. Sequencing used naive CD8+ T cells from blood, with Jurkat cell RNA spiked in. The subset denotes: FACS-sorted CD8+CD4-CCR7+CD45RA+ naive T cells. This chain links TRBV5-3 with TRBJ2-3; no clear D gene. TRBV5-3 is noted as an ORF with a role that remains uncertain. For the CDR3, the DNA is TGTGCCAGCTGTGTGGCTTTGCGGCTCCCAGATACGCAGTATTTT. Its translation is CASCVALRLPDTQYF.